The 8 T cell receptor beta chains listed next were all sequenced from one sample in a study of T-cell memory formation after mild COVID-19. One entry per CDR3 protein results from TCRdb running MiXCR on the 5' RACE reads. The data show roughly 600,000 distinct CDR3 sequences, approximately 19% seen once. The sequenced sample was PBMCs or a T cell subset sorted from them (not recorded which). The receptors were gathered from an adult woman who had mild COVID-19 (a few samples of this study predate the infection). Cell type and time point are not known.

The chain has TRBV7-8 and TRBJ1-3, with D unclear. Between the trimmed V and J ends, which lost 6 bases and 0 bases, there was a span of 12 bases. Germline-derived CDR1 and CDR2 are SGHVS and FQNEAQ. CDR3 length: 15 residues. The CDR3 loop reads CASRQLGSSGNTIYF. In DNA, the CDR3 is TGTGCCAGCAGACAACTCGGGAGCTCTGGAAACACCATATATTTT.

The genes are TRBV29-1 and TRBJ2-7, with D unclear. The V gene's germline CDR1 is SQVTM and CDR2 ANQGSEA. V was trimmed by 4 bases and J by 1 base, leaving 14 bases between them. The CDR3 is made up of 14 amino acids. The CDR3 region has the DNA TGCAGCGTTGTCCAGCCGATTGCATCCTACGAGCAGTACTTC. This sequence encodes CSVVQPIASYEQYF.

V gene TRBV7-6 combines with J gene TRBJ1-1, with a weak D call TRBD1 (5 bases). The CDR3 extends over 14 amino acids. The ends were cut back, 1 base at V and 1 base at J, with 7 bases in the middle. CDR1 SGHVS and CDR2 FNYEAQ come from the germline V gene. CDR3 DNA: TGTGCCAGCAGCTTAGGGGGGAAGAACACTGAAGCTTTCTTT. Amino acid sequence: CASSLGGKNTEAFF. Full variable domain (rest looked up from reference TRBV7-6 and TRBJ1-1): GAGVSQSPRYKVTKRGQDVALRCDPISGHVSLYWYRQALGQGPEFLTYFNYEAQQDKSGLPNDRFSAERPEGSISTLTIQRTEQRDSAMYRCASSLGGKNTEAFFGQGTRLTVV.

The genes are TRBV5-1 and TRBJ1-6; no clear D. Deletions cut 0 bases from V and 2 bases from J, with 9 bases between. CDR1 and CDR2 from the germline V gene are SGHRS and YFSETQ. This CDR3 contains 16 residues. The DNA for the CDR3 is TGCGCCAGCAGCTTGGCCGCGGAAGCCTATAATTCACCCCTCCACTTT. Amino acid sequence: CASSLAAEAYNSPLHF.

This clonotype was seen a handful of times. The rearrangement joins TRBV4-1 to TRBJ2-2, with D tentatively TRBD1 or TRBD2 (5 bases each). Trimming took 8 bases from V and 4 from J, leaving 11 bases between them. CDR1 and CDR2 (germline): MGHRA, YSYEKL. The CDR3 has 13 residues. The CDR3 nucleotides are TGCGCCAGCCAGTCGGGGCTCACCGGGGAGCTGTTTTTT. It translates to CASQSGLTGELFF.

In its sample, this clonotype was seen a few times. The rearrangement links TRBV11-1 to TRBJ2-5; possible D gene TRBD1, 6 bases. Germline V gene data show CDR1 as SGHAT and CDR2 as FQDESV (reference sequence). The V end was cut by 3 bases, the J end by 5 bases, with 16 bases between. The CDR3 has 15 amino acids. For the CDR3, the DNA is TGTGCCAGCAGCTTTTCACAGGGTGGTGCGGAGACCCAGTACTTC. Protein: CASSFSQGGAETQYF.

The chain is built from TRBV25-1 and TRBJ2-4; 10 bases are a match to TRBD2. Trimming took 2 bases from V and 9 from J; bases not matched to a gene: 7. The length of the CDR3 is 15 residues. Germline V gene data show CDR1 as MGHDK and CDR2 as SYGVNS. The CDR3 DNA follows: TGTGCCAGCAGTGAAGCTAGCGGGAGTTGGGGCATTCAGTACTTC. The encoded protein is CASSEASGSWGIQYF.

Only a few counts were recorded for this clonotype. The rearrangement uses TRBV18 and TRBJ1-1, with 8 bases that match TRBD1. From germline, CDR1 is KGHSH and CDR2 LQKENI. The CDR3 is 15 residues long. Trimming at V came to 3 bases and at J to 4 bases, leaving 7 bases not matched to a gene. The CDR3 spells CASSPRTGRVTEAFF. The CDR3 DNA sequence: TGTGCCAGCTCACCCCGGACAGGGAGAGTCACTGAAGCTTTCTTT.